The clone carrying this T cell receptor beta chain was picked up many times. Its target is unknown. The sequence runs out 3 residues before the end of the CDR3; the remainder is reconstructed from the germline J gene. The CDR3 length is 13 residues. V was shortened by 0 bases and J by 5 bases, with 8 bases between the two germline ends. This specimen comes from a study of T cell clonality in common variable immunodeficiency. Study observations and caveats: T cell subpopulation sequencing would be needed to explain CVID clonality. Fewer deletions and N-nucleotide insertions were reportedly seen in common variable immunodeficiency TCR beta sequences. CVID subjects had higher TCRbeta clonality than healthy controls, most marked in about a third.

Equal genomic DNA amounts from CVID and control samples were sequenced. Sequenced by immunoSEQ multiplex PCR; TCRdb stores in-frame clones only, minus some. This sample has about 52,000 clones, each found more than once. The sequencing sample was made of peripheral blood mononuclear cells. This chain uses TRBV23-1 with TRBJ2-7; D is unresolved. TRBV23-1 falls under the ORF class, with uncertain function. This sequence was found in a person aged 18-70 years in good health. The part of the CDR3 DNA that was read is TGCGCCAGCAGTCAATCAGTGGGCCACGAG. It encodes CASSQSVGHE. The entire CDR3 reads CASSQSVGHEQYF.